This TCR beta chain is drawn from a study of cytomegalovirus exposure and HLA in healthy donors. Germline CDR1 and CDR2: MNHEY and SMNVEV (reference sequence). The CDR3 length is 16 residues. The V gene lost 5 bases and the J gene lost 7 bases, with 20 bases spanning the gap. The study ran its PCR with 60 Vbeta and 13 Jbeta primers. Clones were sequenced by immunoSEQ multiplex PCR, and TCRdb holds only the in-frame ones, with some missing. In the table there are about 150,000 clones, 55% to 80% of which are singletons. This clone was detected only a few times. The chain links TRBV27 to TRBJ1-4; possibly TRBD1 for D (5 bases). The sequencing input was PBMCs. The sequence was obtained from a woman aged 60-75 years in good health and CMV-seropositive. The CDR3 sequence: CASSSRNPRRGEKLFF. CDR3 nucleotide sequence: TGTGCCAGCAGTAGCAGGAACCCGAGGAGGGGTGAAAAACTGTTTTTT.